One sample yielded the 11 T cell receptor beta chains listed below, sequenced in a study of response to subunit inactivated influenza vaccine. TCRdb reanalysed the RT-PCR reads using MiXCR and keeps one entry per CDR3 protein. The table has about 500,000 distinct CDR3 sequences, 13% seen once. This sample comprised PBMCs from blood, obtained roughly 6 weeks after vaccination. The receptors shown here come from a man in his forties or fifties who received an inactivated influenza vaccine.

This clonotype occurred a few times. The genes are TRBV6-2 or TRBV6-3 and TRBJ2-7; 10 bases align to TRBD2. The CDR3 sequence is 16 residues long. Per germline, CDR1 MNHEY and CDR2 SVGEGT. Losses at the gene ends were 2 bases for V and 3 bases for J; bases not matched to a gene: 7. The CDR3 DNA is TGTGCCAGCAGTTACGCCCCGGGACTAGCGAGCTACGAGCAGTACTTC. Amino acid sequence: CASSYAPGLASYEQYF.

This clonotype was seen repeatedly, ten times or more. Relative to the germline gene, one junction end is altered; a read error may explain this. The CDR3 DNA reads as TGTGCCAGCAGCTACTCTGGGGCCAACGTCCTGACTTTC. Amino acids: CASSYSGANVLTF. The rearrangement joins TRBV6-5 to TRBJ2-6; D is unresolved. CDR3 size: 13 residues. Germline lookup yields CDR1 MNHEY and CDR2 SVGAGI.

The chain joins TRBV20-1 to TRBJ2-3; tentatively, D is TRBD1 or TRBD2 (5 bases each). The V end was cut by 6 bases, the J end by 10 bases, with 17 bases between. Germline CDR1 and CDR2: DFQATT and SNEGSKA (reference sequence). The CDR3 is 12 amino acids. CDR3 sequence: CSAVPRGAAQYF. In DNA form, the CDR3 reads TGCAGTGCCGTCCCACGGGGCGCCGCGCAGTATTTT.

The rearrangement joins TRBV6-1 to TRBJ2-2; D call uncertain. The V end was cut by 4 bases, the J end by 6 bases, with 9 bases between. The V gene's germline CDR1 is MNHNS and CDR2 SASEGT. The CDR3 length is 13 residues. In DNA form, the CDR3 reads TGTGCCAGCAGTGCACGACAATCCGGGGAGCTGTTTTTT. This sequence encodes CASSARQSGELFF.

The chain recombines TRBV4-1 with TRBJ2-1, with 7 positions matching TRBD1. The J segment lost 9 bases and the V segment lost 3 bases, leaving 8 bases of the junction unmatched. Per germline, CDR1 MGHRA and CDR2 YSYEKL. The length of the CDR3 is 14 residues. As DNA, the CDR3 is TGCGCCAGCAGCCAGGAACCACAGGGGACTGAGCAGTTCTTC. It yields the protein CASSQEPQGTEQFF.

This chain connects TRBV12-3 or TRBV12-4 to TRBJ1-1; D uncertain. This CDR3 contains 13 residues. With 6 bases removed from V and 4 bases from J, the gap between germline ends came to 12 bases. CDR3 DNA: TGTGCCAGCAGACAAGAGGGAGGCACTGAAGCTTTCTTT. Translation: CASRQEGGTEAFF.

This clonotype showed up just a few times. This chain joins TRBV20-1 and TRBJ1-4, with TRBD1 as a possible D gene (6 bases). CDR3 size: 12 residues. Germline V gene sequence: CDR1 DFQATT, CDR2 SNEGSKA (reference sequence). V lost 6 bases to trimming and J lost 7 bases, with 12 bases between them. The CDR3, as DNA: TGCAGTGCGAGAACCAGGGGTGAAAAACTGTTTTTT. Its translation is CSARTRGEKLFF.

The V and J genes are TRBV5-1 and TRBJ2-5; tentatively, D is TRBD1 (5 bases). V was pared by 2 bases and J by 1 base, with 9 bases between. This CDR3 contains 14 residues. CDR1 is SGHRS and CDR2 is YFSETQ in the germline V gene. The CDR3 DNA reads TGCGCCAGCAGCTTCCAGGGTGTCCAAGAGACCCAGTACTTC. Translation gives CASSFQGVQETQYF. Full variable domain (missing parts from reference TRBV5-1 and TRBJ2-5): KAGVTQTPRYLIKTRGQQVTLSCSPISGHRSVSWYQQTPGQGLQFLFEYFSETQRNKGNFPGRFSGRQFSNSRSEMNVSTLELGDSALYLCASSFQGVQETQYFGPGTRLLVL.

Here the CDR3 DNA reads TGTGCCAGCAGTGAAGCGTGGGCAGCCCATCAAGAGACCCAGTACTTC. It specifies CASSEAWAAHQETQYF. V and J are TRBV6-1 and TRBJ2-5, with D hard to call. Germline V gene lookup returns CDR1 MNHNS and CDR2 SASEGT. There are 16 residues in the CDR3. Trimming stripped 0 bases from V and 2 bases from J, with 13 bases between.

This chain connects TRBV20-1 to TRBJ2-1, with a tentative D call TRBD2 (6 bases). Germline V gene sequence: CDR1 DFQATT, CDR2 SNEGSKA (reference sequence). The CDR3 has 14 residues. With 6 bases removed from V and 9 bases from J, the gap between germline ends came to 21 bases. The CDR3 sequence is CSAERVGGNSEQFF. CDR3 DNA sequence: TGCAGTGCCGAAAGGGTGGGAGGTAATAGTGAGCAGTTCTTC.

DNA of the CDR3: TGTGCCAGCAGTTTATATTCGCGGCAAGGGCAAGAGACCCAGTACTTC. Encoded protein: CASSLYSRQGQETQYF. This chain joins TRBV27 and TRBJ2-5; D is undetermined. Trimming took off 1 base at V and 2 bases at J, with 14 bases between the two ends. Germline V gene data show CDR1 as MNHEY and CDR2 as SMNVEV (reference sequence). CDR3 length: 16 residues.